This TCR beta chain was captured in a study of T cell repertoires in cytomegalovirus infection. Turning to the study itself: Indications came from public TCR beta signatures; they pointed to CMV infection and to a matching HLA type.

The sample holds many counts of this clonotype. What it recognizes is unknown. The CDR3 contains 12 residues. The germline CDR1 and CDR2 sequences are SGHTA and FQGNSA. V was cut by 8 bases and J by 4 bases, with 11 bases left in between. TCRdb called the reads again in MiXCR, with one record for every CDR3 protein. The sample carries 250,000 to 300,000 distinct CDR3 sequences, approximately 22% recorded once. The sequence was obtained from a human donor in good health (CMV status not recorded). Some clones in this sample may be carry-over from other donors' samples. The chain joins TRBV7-2 to TRBJ2-5; TRBD2 might be the D (6 bases). The source material was cultured PBMCs, sampled from culture after CMV antigen stimulation. The CDR3 DNA is TGTGCCAGCTCATCGGGAGTAGAGACCCAGTACTTC. Translation gives CASSSGVETQYF.